The 4 T cell receptor beta chains below all came from one sample that was sequenced in a study of blood T cell repertoires in COVID-19. TCRdb's table, derived via immunoSEQ multiplex PCR, lists solely in-frame clones and lacks some. The table records over 150,000 clones, roughly 80% of them present only once. The source material was peripheral blood. The receptors originated from a woman aged 65 to 85 with COVID-19, enrolled during active disease.

The chain couples TRBV19 to TRBJ2-3; D is perhaps TRBD2 (5 bases). V lost 5 bases to trimming and J lost 0 bases, with 15 bases between them. Germline CDR1 LNHDA, CDR2 SQIVND (reference sequence). The CDR3 is 16 residues long. The DNA for the CDR3 is TGTGCCAGTAGTTCTTCCGGCGGGCGTAGCACAGATACGCAGTATTTT. It specifies CASSSSGGRSTDTQYF.

This rearrangement joins TRBV28 to TRBJ1-2; perhaps TRBD1 as D (5 bases). The CDR3 has 14 amino acids. The V end lost 3 bases, the J end lost 3 bases, and 11 bases lay between the germline ends. Looked up from germline, CDR1 is MDHEN and CDR2 is SYDVKM. Here the CDR3 DNA reads TGTGCCAGCAGTTTGGGGGGTTACGACTATGGCTACACCTTC. It codes for CASSLGGYDYGYTF.

The chain has TRBV7-2 and TRBJ2-3; TRBD1 matches at 8 bases. The germline V gene has CDR1 SGHTA and CDR2 FQGNSA. The CDR3 totals 14 residues. J lost 4 bases, V lost 3 bases, and 3 bases had no gene match. The CDR3 loop reads CASSLDRVSDTQYF. Here the CDR3 DNA reads TGTGCCAGCAGCTTGGACAGGGTTTCAGATACGCAGTATTTT.

The J gene is TRBJ2-1, the V gene TRBV7-2; D not resolved. The CDR3 extends over 17 amino acids. V dropped 3 bases and J dropped 4 bases, with 19 bases sitting between them. Germline V gives CDR1 SGHTA, CDR2 FQGNSA. The CDR3 sequence is CASSLAPVSWAYNEQFF. The CDR3 DNA reads as TGTGCCAGCAGCTTGGCTCCCGTAAGTTGGGCTTACAATGAGCAGTTCTTC.